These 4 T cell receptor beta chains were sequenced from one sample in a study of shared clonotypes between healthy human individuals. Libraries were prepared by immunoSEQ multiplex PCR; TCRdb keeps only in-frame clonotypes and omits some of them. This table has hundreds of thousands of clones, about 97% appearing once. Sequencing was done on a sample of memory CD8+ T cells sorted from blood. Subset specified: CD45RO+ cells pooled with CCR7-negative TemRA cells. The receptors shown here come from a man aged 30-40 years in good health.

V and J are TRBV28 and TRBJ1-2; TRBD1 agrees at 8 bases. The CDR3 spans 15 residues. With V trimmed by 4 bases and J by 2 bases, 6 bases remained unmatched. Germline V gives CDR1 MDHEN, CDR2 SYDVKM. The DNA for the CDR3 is TGTGCCAGCAGTTATAGGGACAGGACAAACTATGGCTACACCTTC. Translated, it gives CASSYRDRTNYGYTF.

The CDR3 region has the DNA TGTGCCACCAGCCCCGATGTCGGAAACATTCAGTACTTC. Translation: CATSPDVGNIQYF. The chain has TRBV15 and TRBJ2-4, with no clear D. The CDR3 runs to 13 residues. The germline CDR1 and CDR2 sequences are LNHNV and YYDKDF (reference sequence). Trimming cost V 5 bases and J 6 bases, with 11 bases left between them.

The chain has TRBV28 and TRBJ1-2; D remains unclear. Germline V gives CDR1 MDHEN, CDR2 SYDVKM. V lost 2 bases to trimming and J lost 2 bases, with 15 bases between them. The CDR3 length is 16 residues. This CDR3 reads CASSLPPVGRNYGYTF. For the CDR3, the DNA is TGTGCCAGCAGTTTACCGCCGGTAGGGCGCAACTATGGCTACACCTTC.

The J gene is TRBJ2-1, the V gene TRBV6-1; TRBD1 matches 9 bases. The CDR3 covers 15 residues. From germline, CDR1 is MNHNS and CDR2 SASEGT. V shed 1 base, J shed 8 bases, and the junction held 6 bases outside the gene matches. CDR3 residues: CASSEGQGGIYEQFF. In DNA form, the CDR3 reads TGTGCCAGCAGTGAAGGACAGGGGGGGATATATGAGCAGTTCTTC.